Each of the 27 T cell receptor beta chains below was sequenced from the same sample in a study of T cell clones after liver transplantation. Clones were sequenced by immunoSEQ multiplex PCR, and TCRdb holds only the in-frame ones, with some missing. The sample includes 70,000 to 95,000 clones, around 78% of them seen just once. This specimen consisted of CD4+ T cells from blood, obtained at the 22-month timepoint. Source of these receptors: a human patient who received a liver transplant. The graft donor may account for some of the T cells.

This sequence joins TRBV2 and TRBJ1-1, with D tentatively TRBD1 (6 bases). Trimming shortened V by 8 bases and J by 4 bases, and 26 bases separated the two germline ends. This CDR3 is 17 amino acids long. Germline CDR1 and CDR2: SNHLY and FYNNEI. The CDR3 loop is CASYNKGRGGGGTEAFF. In nucleotides, the CDR3 is TGTGCCAGCTACAATAAGGGCAGGGGAGGTGGCGGCACTGAAGCTTTCTTT. Filled out from reference TRBV2 and TRBJ1-1, the complete variable domain reads EPEVTQTPSHQVTQMGQEVILRCVPISNHLYFYWYRQILGQKVEFLVSFYNNEISEKSEIFDDQFSVERPDGSNFTLKIRSTKLEDSAMYFCASYNKGRGGGGTEAFFGQGTRLTVV.

The chain employs TRBV4-3 and TRBJ2-7; D gene unclear. This CDR3 has 14 amino acids. CDR1 is LGHNA, CDR2 YSLEER, per germline. The V end was cut by 0 bases, the J end by 6 bases, with 12 bases between. The CDR3 is CASSQEFALGEQYF. CDR3 DNA sequence: TGCGCCAGCAGCCAAGAATTCGCCTTAGGCGAGCAGTACTTC.

The gene calls are TRBV10-3 and TRBJ1-4, with a tentative D call TRBD1 (5 bases). The CDR3 has 13 amino acids. V was shortened by 11 bases and J by 5 bases, with 15 bases between the two germline ends. Germline CDR1 is ENHRY and CDR2 is SYGVKD. CDR3 DNA sequence: TGTGCCGTCCGGGACGGGGGGAATGAAAAACTGTTTTTT. Translated: CAVRDGGNEKLFF.

This chain uses TRBV7-2 with TRBJ1-2; D gene ambiguous. The CDR3 covers 16 residues. V lost 2 bases and J lost 5, with 18 bases in between. Germline V gene data show CDR1 as SGHTA and CDR2 as FQGNSA. CDR3 nucleotides: TGTGCCAGCAGCTTAAGCAATGGGAAGGGTGGTTATGGCTACACCTTC. It yields the protein CASSLSNGKGGYGYTF.

The chain couples TRBV4-2 to TRBJ2-7, with TRBD1 matching 7 bases. The CDR3 loop spans 16 amino acids. Trimming cost V 1 base and J 7 bases; bases outside gene matches: 13. Germline assignment: CDR1 LGHNA and CDR2 YNFKEQ. CDR3 protein: CASSQGIIGTEREQYF. The CDR3 DNA follows: TGTGCCAGCAGCCAAGGTATTATAGGGACAGAACGAGAGCAGTACTTC.

The chain carries TRBV11-2 and TRBJ2-1; the D gene is possibly TRBD2 (5 bases). In germline, CDR1 is SGHAT, CDR2 FQNNGV. This CDR3 is built from 15 residues. Trimming took 11 bases from V and 4 from J, leaving 21 bases between them. The CDR3 DNA sequence: TGTGCCGTCGCCTCATATGCGGGTCAATACAATGAGCAGTTCTTC. Its translation is CAVASYAGQYNEQFF.

CDR3 bases: TGTGCCAGCAGCTTGGTGGGACAGGGTAGGAAGGCTTTCTTT. It is translated as CASSLVGQGRKAFF. V and J are TRBV5-6 and TRBJ1-1; 9 positions match TRBD1. The germline gives CDR1 SGHDT, CDR2 YYEEEE. Trimming at V came to 0 bases and at J to 11 bases, leaving 8 bases not matched to a gene. The CDR3 consists of 14 residues.

Here the CDR3 reads CASSLDRTGGQPQHF. In DNA, the CDR3 is TGTGCCAGCAGCTTAGATAGGACAGGGGGCCAGCCCCAGCATTTT. The chain joins TRBV7-2 to TRBJ1-5, with TRBD1 identical over 11 bases. Germline V gene sequence: CDR1 SGHTA, CDR2 FQGNSA. Trimming took 1 base from V and 7 from J; bases not matched to a gene: 3. There are 15 residues in the CDR3. Combining the CDR3 with reference TRBV7-2 and TRBJ1-5 gives the whole variable domain GAGVSQSPSNKVTEKGKDVELRCDPISGHTALYWYRQSLGQGLEFLIYFQGNSAPDKSGLPSDRFSAERTGGSVSTLTIQRTQQEDSAVYLCASSLDRTGGQPQHFGDGTRLSIL.

The V gene is TRBV5-5, the J gene TRBJ2-3; no clear D. With 7 bases removed from V and 2 bases from J, the gap between germline ends came to 14 bases. CDR1 and CDR2 (germline): SGHKS, YYEKEE (reference sequence). CDR3 length: 14 amino acids. The CDR3, as DNA: TGTGCCAGCCGAACGTTCACACTCACAGATACGCAGTATTTT. Its translation is CASRTFTLTDTQYF. Based on the CDR3 plus reference TRBV5-5 and TRBJ2-3, the full variable domain is DAGVTQSPTHLIKTRGQQVTLRCSPISGHKSVSWYQQVLGQGPQFIFQYYEKEERGRGNFPDRFSARQFPNYSSELNVNALLLGDSALYLCASRTFTLTDTQYFGPGTRLTVL.

For this clone: Other nucleotide sequences from this sample produce the same CDR3. This chain links TRBV9 with TRBJ2-2; D remains unclear. The germline V gene has CDR1 SGDLS and CDR2 YYNGEE. The V end was cut by 0 bases, the J end by 7 bases, with 4 bases between. This CDR3 has 12 amino acids. The CDR3 loop reads CASSVVNGELFF. CDR3 sequence (DNA): TGTGCCAGCAGCGTAGTGAACGGGGAGCTGTTTTTT.

The chain uses TRBV27 and TRBJ2-5; a weak D match, TRBD2 (5 bases). V was pared by 5 bases and J by 1 base, with 17 bases between. The germline CDR1 and CDR2 sequences are MNHEY and SMNVEV (reference sequence). This CDR3 comprises 16 residues. The DNA of the CDR3 is TGTGCCAGCAGTCGGACCGCGGGTCAGGCCCAAGAGACCCAGTACTTC. Translation: CASSRTAGQAQETQYF.

This clone showed up just a few times. This chain joins TRBV4-3 and TRBJ1-2, with 7 positions matching TRBD1. V gave up 2 bases and J gave up 8 bases; unmatched junction bases: 8. Germline lookup yields CDR1 LGHNA and CDR2 YSLEER. CDR3 length: 14 residues. For the CDR3, the DNA is TGCGCCAGCAGCCAATCCCGGACAGGAGGAGGCTACACCTTC. This encodes CASSQSRTGGGYTF.

This clone was picked up one time. The chain couples TRBV7-3 to TRBJ2-7; D is uncertain. Trimming left V 9 bases short and J 2 bases short, with 23 bases between. This CDR3 is 16 amino acids long. CDR1 and CDR2 (germline): SGHTA, FQGTGA. CDR3 region: CARLPFFWTETYEQYF. In DNA form, the CDR3 reads TGTGCCAGACTACCTTTTTTTTGGACGGAGACCTACGAGCAGTACTTC. The variable domain in full, completed from reference TRBV7-3 and TRBJ2-7, reads GAGVSQTPSNKVTEKGKYVELRCDPISGHTALYWYRQSLGQGPEFLIYFQGTGAADDSGLPNDRFFAVRPEGSVSTLKIQRTERGDSAVYLCARLPFFWTETYEQYFGPGTRLTVT.

This clone was counted between two and nine times. The chain employs TRBV12-5 and TRBJ1-5; no definite D call. Trimming left V 1 base short and J 10 bases short, with 11 bases between. The CDR3 is 13 amino acids. Germline CDR1 LGHNT, CDR2 FRNRAP. The CDR3, as DNA: TGTGCTAGTGGTTTGGGCATAGATAGACCCCAGCATTTT. Its translation: CASGLGIDRPQHF.

This sequence joins TRBV18 and TRBJ2-7, with 10 bases identical to TRBD2. CDR3 length: 17 amino acids. Germline V gene sequence: CDR1 KGHSH, CDR2 LQKENI. The trim removed 0 bases at V and 3 bases at J, leaving 8 bases unmatched. CDR3 sequence: CASSPPISSGSHYEQYF. The DNA for the CDR3 is TGTGCCAGCTCACCACCGATTTCTAGCGGGAGTCACTACGAGCAGTACTTC.

The chain has TRBV7-6 and TRBJ1-4; tentative D call: TRBD1 (6 bases). The ends were cut back, 2 bases at V and 3 bases at J, with 10 bases in the middle. Per the germline V gene, CDR1 is SGHVS and CDR2 is FNYEAQ. The CDR3 spans 15 residues. The CDR3: CASSLSGQPNEKLFF. The DNA of the CDR3 is TGTGCCAGCAGCTTAAGCGGACAGCCTAATGAAAAACTGTTTTTT.

J is TRBJ1-1 and V is TRBV5-6; D remains ambiguous. This CDR3 has 14 residues. The V and J ends lost 0 bases and 6 bases respectively, with 12 bases between them. Germline loops: CDR1 SGHDT, CDR2 YYEEEE. The CDR3 region has the DNA TGTGCCAGCAGCTTGGAGGATCTGTTTGCTGAAGCTTTCTTT. It specifies CASSLEDLFAEAFF.

V and J are TRBV2 and TRBJ1-3; 9 bases agree with TRBD1. CDR3 length: 13 residues. J was trimmed by 6 bases and V by 5 bases; bases with no gene match: 2. The V gene's germline CDR1 is SNHLY and CDR2 FYNNEI. CDR3 DNA sequence: TGTGCCAGCAGTCGGACAGGGGCAAACACCATATATTTT. Translated: CASSRTGANTIYF.

The gene calls are TRBV7-2 and TRBJ1-5; a weak D match, TRBD1 (5 bases). The CDR3 extends over 15 amino acids. Germline values: CDR1 SGHTA, CDR2 FQGNSA. Trimming removed 2 bases from V and 0 bases from J, with 8 bases in between. DNA for the CDR3: TGTGCCAGCAGCTTACGCAGGGATAGCAATCAGCCCCAGCATTTT. Protein sequence: CASSLRRDSNQPQHF.

The chain combines TRBV7-6 with TRBJ1-1; 7 nucleotides line up with TRBD1. There are 16 residues in the CDR3. Per germline, CDR1 SGHVS and CDR2 FNYEAQ. Trimming removed 5 bases from V and 0 bases from J; junction bases left unmatched: 9. CDR3 in amino acids: CASSNSGQVMNTEAFF. The CDR3 nucleotides read TGTGCCAGCAGCAATAGTGGACAGGTCATGAACACTGAAGCTTTCTTT.

The chain employs TRBV7-2 and TRBJ2-1; 11 bases fit TRBD2. Germline V gives CDR1 SGHTA, CDR2 FQGNSA. Trimming at V came to 1 base and at J to 4 bases, leaving 3 bases not matched to a gene. This CDR3 spans 16 amino acids. CDR3: CASSLGTSGGYNEQFF. DNA of the CDR3: TGTGCCAGCAGCTTAGGAACTAGCGGGGGTTACAATGAGCAGTTCTTC. Variable domain in full (rest from reference TRBV7-2 and TRBJ2-1): GAGVSQSPSNKVTEKGKDVELRCDPISGHTALYWYRQSLGQGLEFLIYFQGNSAPDKSGLPSDRFSAERTGGSVSTLTIQRTQQEDSAVYLCASSLGTSGGYNEQFFGPGTRLTVL.

This clone was recorded once. The rearrangement uses TRBV2 and TRBJ1-5; a weak D match, TRBD1 (6 bases). Germline V gives CDR1 SNHLY, CDR2 FYNNEI. Trimming stripped 1 base from V and 7 bases from J, with 11 bases between. CDR3 length: 14 amino acids. Here the CDR3 reads CASSEGGPRQPQHF. The CDR3 nucleotides read TGTGCCAGCAGTGAAGGGGGGCCAAGGCAGCCCCAGCATTTT.

The chain couples TRBV4-1 to TRBJ2-1, with 9 bases lining up with TRBD2. CDR1 is MGHRA and CDR2 is YSYEKL in the germline V gene. The CDR3 has 17 amino acids. J was trimmed by 2 bases and V by 3 bases; bases with no gene match: 8. The CDR3 loop reads CASSHAPGTSTYNEQFF. The CDR3 DNA is TGCGCCAGCAGCCATGCCCCCGGGACTAGCACCTACAATGAGCAGTTCTTC.

The gene calls are TRBV7-2 and TRBJ2-7, with D possibly being TRBD2 (7 bases). Germline CDR1 SGHTA, CDR2 FQGNSA. Trimming left V 3 bases short and J 6 bases short, with 15 bases between. This CDR3 comprises 14 residues. CDR3 nucleotide sequence: TGTGCCAGCAGCTTGGGGGGGGCGTTTCGCGAGCAGTACTTC. The encoded protein is CASSLGGAFREQYF.

The CDR3 loop reads CASSLLDGRLYF. Here the CDR3 DNA reads TGTGCCAGCAGCTTACTAGATGGGAGGCTGTATTTT. The chain joins TRBV7-3 to TRBJ2-3, with D perhaps matching TRBD2 (6 bases). V lost 2 bases, J lost 14 bases, and 14 bases lay in between. Germline CDR1 is SGHTA and CDR2 is FQGTGA. CDR3 size: 12 residues.

Worth noting for this clone: The sample contains more than one DNA sequence encoding this CDR3. The genes are TRBV27 and TRBJ2-3; D remains unclear. This CDR3 has 14 residues. With 3 bases removed from V and 0 bases from J, the gap between germline ends came to 7 bases. Germline V gene lookup returns CDR1 MNHEY and CDR2 SMNVEV (reference sequence). The CDR3 reads CASSFQASTDTQYF. The CDR3 DNA reads as TGTGCCAGCAGTTTTCAGGCTAGCACAGATACGCAGTATTTT.

This sequence joins TRBV2 and TRBJ2-7; D unresolved. Germline-derived CDR1 and CDR2 are SNHLY and FYNNEI. The germline V and J ends were trimmed by 4 bases and 6 bases, with 10 bases remaining between them. The CDR3 totals 12 residues. CDR3 region: CASSASGLEQYF. Here the CDR3 DNA reads TGTGCCAGCAGTGCATCTGGGCTCGAGCAGTACTTC.